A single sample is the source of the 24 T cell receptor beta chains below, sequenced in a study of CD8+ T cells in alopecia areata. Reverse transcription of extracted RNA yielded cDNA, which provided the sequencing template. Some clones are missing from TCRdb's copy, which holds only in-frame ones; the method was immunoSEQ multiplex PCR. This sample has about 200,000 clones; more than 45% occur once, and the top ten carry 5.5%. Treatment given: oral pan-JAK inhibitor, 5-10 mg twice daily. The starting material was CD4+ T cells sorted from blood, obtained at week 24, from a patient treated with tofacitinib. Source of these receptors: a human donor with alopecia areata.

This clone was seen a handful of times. CDR3 DNA sequence: TGCAGCGCCCTGGCCGTCCAAGAGACCCAGTACTTC. Translating it yields CSALAVQETQYF. The gene calls are TRBV29-1 and TRBJ2-5; D uncertain. V dropped 7 bases and J dropped 1 base, with 10 bases sitting between them. The CDR3 has 12 residues. Germline V lookup: CDR1 SQVTM, CDR2 ANQGSEA.

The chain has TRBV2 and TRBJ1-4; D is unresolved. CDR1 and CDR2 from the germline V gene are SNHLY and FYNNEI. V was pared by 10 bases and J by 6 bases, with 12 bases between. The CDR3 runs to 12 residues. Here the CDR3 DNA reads TGTGCCACCCATAGTATCGATGAAAAACTGTTTTTT. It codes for CATHSIDEKLFF.

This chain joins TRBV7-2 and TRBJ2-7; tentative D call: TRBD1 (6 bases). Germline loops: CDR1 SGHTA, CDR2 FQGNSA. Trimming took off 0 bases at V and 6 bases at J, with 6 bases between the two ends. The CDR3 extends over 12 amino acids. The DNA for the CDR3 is TGTGCCAGCAGCTTAGCCAGGGGCGAGCAGTACTTC. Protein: CASSLARGEQYF. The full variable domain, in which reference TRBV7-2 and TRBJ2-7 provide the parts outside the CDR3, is GAGVSQSPSNKVTEKGKDVELRCDPISGHTALYWYRQSLGQGLEFLIYFQGNSAPDKSGLPSDRFSAERTGGSVSTLTIQRTQQEDSAVYLCASSLARGEQYFGPGTRLTVT.

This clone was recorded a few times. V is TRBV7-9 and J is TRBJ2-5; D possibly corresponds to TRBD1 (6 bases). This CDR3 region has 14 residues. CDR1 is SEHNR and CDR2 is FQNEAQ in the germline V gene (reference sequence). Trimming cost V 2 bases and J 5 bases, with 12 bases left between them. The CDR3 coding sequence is TGTGCCAGCAGCTTAATGGCAGGGGTCGAGACCCAGTACTTC. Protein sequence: CASSLMAGVETQYF.

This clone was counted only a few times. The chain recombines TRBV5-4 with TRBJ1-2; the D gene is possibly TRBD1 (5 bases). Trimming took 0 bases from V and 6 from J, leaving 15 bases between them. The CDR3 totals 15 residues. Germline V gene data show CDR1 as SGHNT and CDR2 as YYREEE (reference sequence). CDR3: CASSLAPARADGYTF. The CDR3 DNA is TGTGCCAGCAGCTTGGCCCCCGCCAGGGCCGATGGCTACACCTTC.

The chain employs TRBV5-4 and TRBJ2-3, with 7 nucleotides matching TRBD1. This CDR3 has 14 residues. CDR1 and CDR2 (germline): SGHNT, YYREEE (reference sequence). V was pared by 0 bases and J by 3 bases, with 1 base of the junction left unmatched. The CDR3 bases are TGTGCCAGCAGCTTGGGCAGGGGGACAGATACGCAGTATTTT. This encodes CASSLGRGTDTQYF.

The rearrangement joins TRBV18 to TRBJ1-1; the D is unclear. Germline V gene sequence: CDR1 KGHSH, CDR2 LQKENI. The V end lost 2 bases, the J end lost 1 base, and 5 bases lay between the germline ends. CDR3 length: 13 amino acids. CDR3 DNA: TGTGCCAGCTCACCAGAGAGGAACACTGAAGCTTTCTTT. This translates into CASSPERNTEAFF.

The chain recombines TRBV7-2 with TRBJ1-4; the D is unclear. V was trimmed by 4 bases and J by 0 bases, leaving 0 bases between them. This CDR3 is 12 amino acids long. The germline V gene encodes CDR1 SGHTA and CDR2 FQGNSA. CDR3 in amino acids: CASSSTNEKLFF. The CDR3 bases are TGTGCCAGCAGCTCAACTAATGAAAAACTGTTTTTT.

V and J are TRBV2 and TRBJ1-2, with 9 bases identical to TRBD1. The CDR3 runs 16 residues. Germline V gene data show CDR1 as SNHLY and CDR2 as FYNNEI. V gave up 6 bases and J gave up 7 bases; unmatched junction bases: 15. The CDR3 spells CASRRPIGQGPGGYTF. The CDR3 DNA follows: TGTGCCAGCAGAAGACCTATTGGACAGGGGCCTGGTGGCTACACCTTC.

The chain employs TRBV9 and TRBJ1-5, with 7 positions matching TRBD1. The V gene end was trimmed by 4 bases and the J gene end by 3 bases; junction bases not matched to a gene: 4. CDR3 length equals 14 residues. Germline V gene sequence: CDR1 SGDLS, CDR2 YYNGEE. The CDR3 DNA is TGTGCCAGCAGCTCAACAGGGGTCAATCAGCCCCAGCATTTT. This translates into CASSSTGVNQPQHF.

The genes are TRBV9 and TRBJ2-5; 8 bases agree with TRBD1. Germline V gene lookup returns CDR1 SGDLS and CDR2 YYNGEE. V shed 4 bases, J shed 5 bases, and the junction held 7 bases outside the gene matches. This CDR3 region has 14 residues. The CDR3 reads CASSRGQGRETQYF. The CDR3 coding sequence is TGTGCCAGCAGCCGAGGACAGGGCAGGGAGACCCAGTACTTC.

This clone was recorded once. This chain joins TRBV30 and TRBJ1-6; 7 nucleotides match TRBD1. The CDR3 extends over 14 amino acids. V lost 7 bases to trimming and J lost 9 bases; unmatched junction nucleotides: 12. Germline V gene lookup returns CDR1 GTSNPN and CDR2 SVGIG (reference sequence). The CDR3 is CAYLLTGRVSPLHF. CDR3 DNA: TGTGCCTACCTCCTGACAGGGAGAGTTTCACCCCTCCACTTT.

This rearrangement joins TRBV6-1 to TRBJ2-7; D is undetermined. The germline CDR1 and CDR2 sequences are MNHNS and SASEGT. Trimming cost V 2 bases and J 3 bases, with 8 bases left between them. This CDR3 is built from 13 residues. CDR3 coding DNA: TGTGCCAGCAGTGAATCAAGGGTCTACGAGCAGTACTTC. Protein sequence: CASSESRVYEQYF.

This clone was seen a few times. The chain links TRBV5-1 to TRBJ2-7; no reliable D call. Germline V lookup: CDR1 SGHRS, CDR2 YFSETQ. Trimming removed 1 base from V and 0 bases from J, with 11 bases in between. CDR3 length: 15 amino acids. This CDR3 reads CASSLSGPPSYEQYF. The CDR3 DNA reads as TGCGCCAGCAGCTTGTCAGGCCCTCCCTCCTACGAGCAGTACTTC. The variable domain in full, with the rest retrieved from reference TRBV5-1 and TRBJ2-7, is KAGVTQTPRYLIKTRGQQVTLSCSPISGHRSVSWYQQTPGQGLQFLFEYFSETQRNKGNFPGRFSGRQFSNSRSEMNVSTLELGDSALYLCASSLSGPPSYEQYFGPGTRLTVT.

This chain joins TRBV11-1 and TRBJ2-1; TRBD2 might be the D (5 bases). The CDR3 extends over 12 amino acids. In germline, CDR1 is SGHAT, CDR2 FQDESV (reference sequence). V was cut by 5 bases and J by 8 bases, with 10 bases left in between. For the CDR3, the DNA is TGTGCCAGCAGCCGCGAGAGGGATGAGCAGTTCTTC. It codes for CASSRERDEQFF.

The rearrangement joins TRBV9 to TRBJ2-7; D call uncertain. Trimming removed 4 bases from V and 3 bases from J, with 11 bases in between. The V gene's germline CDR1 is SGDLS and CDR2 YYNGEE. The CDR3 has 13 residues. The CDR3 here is CASSQAFDYEQYF. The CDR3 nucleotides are TGTGCCAGCAGCCAAGCGTTCGACTACGAGCAGTACTTC.

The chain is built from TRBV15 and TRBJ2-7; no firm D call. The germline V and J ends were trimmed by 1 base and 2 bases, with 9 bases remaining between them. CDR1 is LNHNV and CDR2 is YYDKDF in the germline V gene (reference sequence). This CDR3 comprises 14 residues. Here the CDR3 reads CATSRGSVAYEQYF. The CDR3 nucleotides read TGTGCCACCAGCAGAGGGTCTGTTGCCTACGAGCAGTACTTC.

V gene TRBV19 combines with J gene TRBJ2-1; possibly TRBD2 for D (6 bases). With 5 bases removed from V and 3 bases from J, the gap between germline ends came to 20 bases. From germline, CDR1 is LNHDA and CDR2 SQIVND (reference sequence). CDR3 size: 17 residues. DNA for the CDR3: TGTGCCAGTAGTGTAGGCCTAGCGTCAGCATTCTACAATGAGCAGTTCTTC. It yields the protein CASSVGLASAFYNEQFF. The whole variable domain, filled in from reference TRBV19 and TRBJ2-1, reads DGGITQSPKYLFRKEGQNVTLSCEQNLNHDAMYWYRQDPGQGLRLIYYSQIVNDFQKGDIAEGYSVSREKKESFPLTVTSAQKNPTAFYLCASSVGLASAFYNEQFFGPGTRLTVL.

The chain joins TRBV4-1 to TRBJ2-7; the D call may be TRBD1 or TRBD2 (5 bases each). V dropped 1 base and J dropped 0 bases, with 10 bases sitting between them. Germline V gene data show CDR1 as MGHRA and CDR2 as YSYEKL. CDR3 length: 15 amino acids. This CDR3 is CASSQAGALSYEQYF. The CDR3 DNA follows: TGCGCCAGCAGCCAAGCCGGGGCACTCTCCTACGAGCAGTACTTC.

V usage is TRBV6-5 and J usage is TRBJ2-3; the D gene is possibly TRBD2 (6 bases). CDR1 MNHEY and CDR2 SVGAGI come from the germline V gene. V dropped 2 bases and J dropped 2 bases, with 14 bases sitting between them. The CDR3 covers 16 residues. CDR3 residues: CASSYRGTTTTDTQYF. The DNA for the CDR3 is TGTGCCAGCAGTTACCGGGGGACCACCACCACAGATACGCAGTATTTT.

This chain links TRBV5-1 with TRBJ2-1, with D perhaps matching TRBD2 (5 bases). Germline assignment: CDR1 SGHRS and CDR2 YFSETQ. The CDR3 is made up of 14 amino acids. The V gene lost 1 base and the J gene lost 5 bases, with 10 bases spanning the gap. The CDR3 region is CASSLTGVNNEQFF. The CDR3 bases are TGCGCCAGCAGCTTGACCGGGGTGAACAATGAGCAGTTCTTC.

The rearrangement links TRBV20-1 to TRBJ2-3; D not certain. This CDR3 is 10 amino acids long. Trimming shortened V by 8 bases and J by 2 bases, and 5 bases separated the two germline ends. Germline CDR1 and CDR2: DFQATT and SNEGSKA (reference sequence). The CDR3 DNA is TGCAGTTGCTACACAGATACGCAGTATTTT. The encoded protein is CSCYTDTQYF.

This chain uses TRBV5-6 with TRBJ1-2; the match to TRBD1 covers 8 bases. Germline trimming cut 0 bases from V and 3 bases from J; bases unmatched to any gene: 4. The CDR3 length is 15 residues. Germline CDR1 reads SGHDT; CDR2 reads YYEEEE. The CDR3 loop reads CASSLVQGGDYGYTF. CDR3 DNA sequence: TGTGCCAGCAGCTTGGTACAGGGGGGCGACTATGGCTACACCTTC. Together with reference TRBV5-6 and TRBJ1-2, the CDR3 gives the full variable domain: DAGVTQSPTHLIKTRGQQVTLRCSPKSGHDTVSWYQQALGQGPQFIFQYYEEEERQRGNFPDRFSGHQFPNYSSELNVNALLLGDSALYLCASSLVQGGDYGYTFGSGTRLTVV.

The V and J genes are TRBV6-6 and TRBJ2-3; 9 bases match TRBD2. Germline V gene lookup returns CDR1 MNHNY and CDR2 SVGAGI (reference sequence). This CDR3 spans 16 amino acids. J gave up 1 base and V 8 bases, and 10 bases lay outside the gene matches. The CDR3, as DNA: TGTGCCAGCGAGCTCCGCGGGGGGGCCCGCACAGATACGCAGTATTTT. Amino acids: CASELRGGARTDTQYF.